These T cell receptor beta chains were read from a single sample in a study of blood T cell repertoires in COVID-19. The assay was immunoSEQ multiplex PCR, and TCRdb's table has in-frame clones only and misses some. The table lists more than 250,000 clones, roughly 80% of them singletons, with 5% in the top ten. Sequencing input: PBMCs or T cells enriched from blood (not recorded which). The receptor source for this set is a man aged 40-49 years who had been exposed to COVID-19. Both conserved end residues are part of each CDR3. Fields, in order: D gene, V gene, J gene, clone size, CDR3 DNA, CDR3 protein. D genes are given only for firm matches. Part of the rows lack a size; the others show once, few, many or a class for expanded clones.

>TRBD1|TRBV15|TRBJ1-2|NA
TGTGCCACCTTTCAAGGCAGGGGGCATTATGGCTACACCTTC
CATFQGRGHYGYTF
>NA|TRBV9|TRBJ1-1|NA
TGTGCCCCGGACGGGGGATTCTTT
CAPDGGFF
>NA|TRBV4-1|TRBJ2-1|NA
TGCGCCAGCAGCCAAGGGTACGAGGAAGATTACAATGAGCAGTTCTTC
CASSQGYEEDYNEQFF
>NA|TRBV5-1|TRBJ2-7|NA
TGCGCCAGCACCCCTAGGGGGAGGGCCATCTCCTACGAGCAGTACTTC
CASTPRGRAISYEQYF
>NA|TRBV25-1|TRBJ1-2|NA
TGTGCCAGCAGTGTCGCGGCGATCTATGGCTACACCTTC
CASSVAAIYGYTF
>TRBD1|TRBV9|TRBJ2-7|NA
TGTGCCAGCAGCGTAGGCCCCACGGGACAGGACGAGCAGTACTTC
CASSVGPTGQDEQYF
>NA|TRBV10-3|TRBJ1-3|NA
TGTGCCATCACCAACAGGGCTGGAAACACCATATATTTT
CAITNRAGNTIYF
>TRBD2|TRBV18|TRBJ2-2|NA
TGTGCCAGCTCACAGTACCAACCGGGACTAGAGAGTACCGGGGAGCTGTTTTTT
CASSQYQPGLESTGELFF
>NA|TRBV6-5|TRBJ1-4|NA
TGTGCCAGCACCCCTCGGGGTACCACTAATGAAAAACTGTTTTTT
CASTPRGTTNEKLFF
>NA|TRBV13|TRBJ2-2|NA
TGTGCCAGCAGCTCGGTGGGAGCGTACACCGGGGAGCTGTTTTTT
CASSSVGAYTGELFF
>NA|TRBV7-9|TRBJ2-2|NA
TGTGCCAGCAGCTTACCCCCCGGGACTTCGAACACCGGGGAGCTGTTTTTT
CASSLPPGTSNTGELFF
>NA|TRBV29-1|TRBJ2-7|NA
TGCAGCGTTGTTTGGCCCTCCGGGACACGGATATACGAGCAGTACTTC
CSVVWPSGTRIYEQYF
>TRBD1|TRBV4-2|TRBJ2-7|NA
TGTGCCAGCAGCCAACCCGGACAGGGGTACGAGCAGTACTTC
CASSQPGQGYEQYF
>TRBD2|TRBV3-1/TRBV3-2|TRBJ2-7|NA
TGTGCCAGCAGCCCGGGACTAGCGGGATCCTACGAGCAGTACTTC
CASSPGLAGSYEQYF
>NA|TRBV12-3/TRBV12-4|TRBJ1-5|once
TGTGCCAGCAGGGGCAATAGCAATCAGCCCCAGCATTTT
CASRGNSNQPQHF
>NA|TRBV6-1|TRBJ1-1|NA
TGTGCCAGCAGTGAACATCACAGAAACACTGAAGCTTTCTTT
CASSEHHRNTEAFF
>NA|TRBV12-3/TRBV12-4|TRBJ1-3|NA
TGTGCCCTGCGCCATAACTCTGGAAACACCATATATTTT
CALRHNSGNTIYF
>TRBD2|TRBV7-8|TRBJ2-1|NA
TGTGCCAGCAGCCAACTAGCGGGAGGATCAACCCGCTCCTACAATGAGCAGTTCTTC
CASSQLAGGSTRSYNEQFF
>NA|TRBV6-5|TRBJ2-2|NA
TGTGCCAGCAGTTCGTGGGGGGTTGGCACCGGGGAGCTGTTTTTT
CASSSWGVGTGELFF
>NA|TRBV30|TRBJ1-3|NA
TGTGCCTGGACTGCAGGGTTGTCCGGAAACACCATATATTTT
CAWTAGLSGNTIYF
>NA|TRBV5-1|TRBJ2-3|NA
TGCGCCAGCAGCTGGGGCCGTGGCGCTAGCACAGATACGCAGTATTTT
CASSWGRGASTDTQYF
>NA|TRBV24-1|TRBJ1-3|NA
TGTGCCGTCGCCGCAACGGGTGGAAACACCATATATTTT
CAVAATGGNTIYF
>TRBD2|TRBV24-1|TRBJ2-3|NA
TGTGCCACCAGTGATTTCTTGGGACTACCTAACACAGATACGCAGTATTTT
CATSDFLGLPNTDTQYF
>TRBD2|TRBV11-2|TRBJ2-1|NA
TGTGCCAGCTCCGGAGGGGCGGGAGTCTTAGATGAGCAGTTCTTC
CASSGGAGVLDEQFF
>NA|TRBV5-1|TRBJ1-2|NA
TGCGCCAGCAGCCCTCTTTCTCCCCGGAACTATGGCTACACCTTC
CASSPLSPRNYGYTF
>NA|TRBV6-5|TRBJ1-2|once
TGTGCCAGCAGTCCCCAGGCTTCCTATGGCTACACCTTC
CASSPQASYGYTF
>NA|TRBV29-1|TRBJ1-4|NA
TGCAGCGTTGGTCGGCAGGGCGAAGAAAAACTGTTTTTT
CSVGRQGEEKLFF
>TRBD1|TRBV6-6|TRBJ1-1|NA
TGTGCCAGCAGTCGCAGGACAGGGTACACTAGGGACACTGAAGCTTTCTTT
CASSRRTGYTRDTEAFF
>NA|TRBV3-1/TRBV3-2|TRBJ2-5|NA
TGTGCCAGGAGACCCACCCCTTTCCGGGGTCAAGAGACCCAGTACTTC
CARRPTPFRGQETQYF
>TRBD2|TRBV5-4|TRBJ2-1|NA
TGTGCCAGCAGCTTCGTGGCGGGGGAAGGAAATGAGCAGTTCTTC
CASSFVAGEGNEQFF
>NA|TRBV21-1|TRBJ1-5|NA
TGTGCCAGCAGCAAACAGGCCAAAAACCTCTGGACAGTATTAAATCAGCCCCAGCATTTT
CASSKQAKNLWTVLNQPQHF
>TRBD1|TRBV5-3|TRBJ1-5|NA
TGTGCCAGACAAAGGGACAGGGAGGGCAATCAGCCCCAGCATTTT
CARQRDREGNQPQHF
>TRBD1|TRBV6-5|TRBJ1-1|NA
TGTGCCAGCTCAGGGGGGCCGAACACTGAAGCTTTCTTT
CASSGGPNTEAFF
>TRBD2|TRBV5-1|TRBJ2-1|NA
TGCGCCAGCAGCTTGGAACTAGCGGGAGGGGGCAATGAGCAGTTCTTC
CASSLELAGGGNEQFF
>NA|TRBV6-5|TRBJ2-7|once
TGTGCCAGTCCTTGGGGCAGCTCCTACGAGCAGTACTTC
CASPWGSSYEQYF
>NA|TRBV27|TRBJ2-7|once
TGTGCCAGCTCCGCACGGGTCGGGTTGGAGCAGTACTTC
CASSARVGLEQYF
>TRBD1|TRBV20-1|TRBJ1-5|NA
TGCAGTGCTAGTAGACAGGGGGGTAATCAGCCCCAGCATTTT
CSASRQGGNQPQHF
>TRBD1|TRBV7-9|TRBJ1-1|NA
TGTGCCAGTGAAACAGGGGCAGGGGGTAAGAACACTGAAGCTTTCTTT
CASETGAGGKNTEAFF
>NA|TRBV30|TRBJ1-3|NA
TGTGCCTGGAGTGTGGCGGGGAATGGAAACACCATATATTTT
CAWSVAGNGNTIYF
>NA|TRBV24-1|TRBJ1-2|NA
TGTGCCACCAGTGATCAAAGGGGGGGGTATGGCTACACCTTC
CATSDQRGGYGYTF
>NA|TRBV4-1|TRBJ1-6|NA
TGCGCCAGCAGCCAAGTTGTAACGGCGGATCCCCCGTCACCCCTCCACTTT
CASSQVVTADPPSPLHF
>NA|TRBV9|TRBJ2-5|once
TGTGCCAGCAGCGTGGAGGGACACGGGGGGGAGACCCAGTACTTC
CASSVEGHGGETQYF
>NA|TRBV7-2|TRBJ1-3|NA
TGTGCCAGCGGATGGGAGAGGATCGCACACACCATATATTTT
CASGWERIAHTIYF
>TRBD2|TRBV29-1|TRBJ2-1|NA
TGCAGCGGGGAACGACTAGCGGGAATCTACAATGAGCAGTTCTTC
CSGERLAGIYNEQFF
>TRBD2|TRBV10-3|TRBJ2-3|NA
TGTGCCATCACCGACGGAACTAGCGGGAGTAGGGGCTCGCAGTATTTT
CAITDGTSGSRGSQYF
>TRBD2|TRBV7-9|TRBJ2-5|NA
TGTGCCAGCAGCCCAAAAGGACTCAGCGGGAGAGTTCTAGAGACCCAGTACTTC
CASSPKGLSGRVLETQYF
>TRBD2|TRBV28|TRBJ2-7|NA
TGTGCCAGCAGTTTCGGGGACTACATATACGAGCAGTACTTC
CASSFGDYIYEQYF
>NA|TRBV3-1/TRBV3-2|TRBJ1-1|NA
TGTGCCAGCAGCCAAGCGTCCGGTGGCACTGAAGCTTTCTTT
CASSQASGGTEAFF
>TRBD1|TRBV19|TRBJ1-2|few
TGTGCCAGTAGTATGGGGGACAGCAGAACCTATAGCTATGGCTACACCTTC
CASSMGDSRTYSYGYTF